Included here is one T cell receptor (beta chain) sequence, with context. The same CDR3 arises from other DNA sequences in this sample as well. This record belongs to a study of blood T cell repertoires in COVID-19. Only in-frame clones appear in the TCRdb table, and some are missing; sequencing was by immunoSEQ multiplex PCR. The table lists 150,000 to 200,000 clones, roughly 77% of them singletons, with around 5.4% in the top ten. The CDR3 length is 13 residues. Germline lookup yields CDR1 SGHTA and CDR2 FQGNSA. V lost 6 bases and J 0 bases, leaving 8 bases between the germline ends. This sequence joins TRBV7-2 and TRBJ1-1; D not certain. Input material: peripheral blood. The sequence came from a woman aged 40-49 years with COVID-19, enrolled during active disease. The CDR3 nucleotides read TGTGCCAGCAGTCCTTATATGAACACTGAAGCTTTCTTT. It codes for CASSPYMNTEAFF. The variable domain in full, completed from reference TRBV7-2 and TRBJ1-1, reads GAGVSQSPSNKVTEKGKDVELRCDPISGHTALYWYRQSLGQGLEFLIYFQGNSAPDKSGLPSDRFSAERTGGSVSTLTIQRTQQEDSAVYLCASSPYMNTEAFFGQGTRLTVV.